The entry that follows covers one T cell receptor beta chain sequence. These data are taken from a study of long-term antiretroviral therapy in people with HIV. The V gene's germline CDR1 is SGDLS and CDR2 YYNGEE. The CDR3 length is 15 residues. The ends lost 0 bases at V and 5 bases at J; junction bases unmatched: 5. A v3.0 immunoSEQ assay was performed at survey level. TCRdb keeps only in-frame clones here, not all; method: immunoSEQ multiplex PCR. This table has tens of thousands of clones, approximately 83% appearing once. The sequence was obtained from a man younger than 30 with HIV. The sample consisted of unsorted PBMCs, taken 0.8 years before starting antiretroviral therapy. The V and J genes are TRBV9 and TRBJ2-3; TRBD2 agrees at 8 bases. The CDR3 loop reads CASSVAGGAVDTQYF. The CDR3, as DNA: TGTGCCAGCAGCGTAGCCGGGGGGGCAGTAGATACGCAGTATTTT.